The present T cell receptor (beta chain) was sequenced within a study of cytomegalovirus exposure and HLA in healthy donors. 13 Jbeta primers and 60 Vbeta primers were used for the PCR. Profiling relied on immunoSEQ multiplex PCR, and the TCRdb table lists in-frame clones only, not all of them. The sample lists fewer than 200,000 clones; roughly 76% were seen once. A few counts support this clone. Antigen specificity is unknown. Study-level points and caveats: The investigators catalogued 150 or so TCR beta chains as cytomegalovirus-associated. In a later analysis, donors in an Asian-associated ancestry cluster reportedly had fewer N-insertions in productive TCRs than the cohort mean.

At sampling all donors were nominally healthy, likely with unrecorded immune exposures. This CDR3 has 16 amino acids. Trimming removed 3 bases at V and 4 bases at J, with 15 bases between. Germline lookup yields CDR1 LGHNA and CDR2 YSLEER. The sample was PBMCs. The chain joins TRBV4-3 to TRBJ2-2, with D perhaps TRBD1 (5 bases). The sequence came from a woman in her fifties or sixties in good health and CMV-seronegative. The chain's CDR3 is CASSQAGSGGTGELFF. The CDR3 coding sequence is TGCGCCAGCAGCCAGGCAGGGTCGGGTGGCACCGGGGAGCTGTTTTTT.